This TCR beta chain was sequenced for a study of OX40 agonist ivuxolimab in advanced cancers. Profiling relied on immunoSEQ multiplex PCR, and the TCRdb table lists in-frame clones only, not all of them. Of 50,000 or so clones in the sample, 84% were seen once. With respect to this clone: The antigen is undetermined.

Germline lookup yields CDR1 SGHAT and CDR2 FQNNGV. Between the trimmed V and J ends, which lost 5 bases and 5 bases, there was a span of 12 bases. This CDR3 is 14 amino acids long. Study results and limitations: Averaged across samples, CD8+ T cells carried more expanded clones than CD4+ did. By week 6 at 0.1 to 3.0 mg/kg, blood CD4+ and CD8+ T cells had expanded clonally.

This chain joins TRBV11-2 and TRBJ2-2, with a possible D match to TRBD2 (5 bases). This clonotype was obtained from an adult with an advanced solid tumor such as melanoma, head and neck, liver or kidney cancer. The source was CD4+ or CD8+ T cells sorted from blood, collected in a trial of the OX40 agonist ivuxolimab. The CDR3 sequence is CASSPRGGTGELFF. The CDR3 DNA reads TGTGCCAGCAGCCCCCGCGGCGGGACCGGGGAGCTGTTTTTT.